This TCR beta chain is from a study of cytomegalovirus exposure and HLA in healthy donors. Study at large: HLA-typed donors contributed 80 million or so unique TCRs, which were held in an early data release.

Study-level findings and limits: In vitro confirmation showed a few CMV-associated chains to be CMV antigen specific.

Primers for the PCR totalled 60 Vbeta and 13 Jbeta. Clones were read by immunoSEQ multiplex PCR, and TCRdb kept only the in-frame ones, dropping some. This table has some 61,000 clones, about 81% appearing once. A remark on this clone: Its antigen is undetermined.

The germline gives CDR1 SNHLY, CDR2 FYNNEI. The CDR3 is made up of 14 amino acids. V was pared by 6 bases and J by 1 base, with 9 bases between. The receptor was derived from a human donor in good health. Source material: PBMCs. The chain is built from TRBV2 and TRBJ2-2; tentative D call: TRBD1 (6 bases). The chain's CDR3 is CASRDRMNTGELFF. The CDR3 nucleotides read TGTGCCAGCAGAGACAGGATGAACACCGGGGAGCTGTTTTTT. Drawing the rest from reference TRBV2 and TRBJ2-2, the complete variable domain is EPEVTQTPSHQVTQMGQEVILRCVPISNHLYFYWYRQILGQKVEFLVSFYNNEISEKSEIFDDQFSVERPDGSNFTLKIRSTKLEDSAMYFCASRDRMNTGELFFGEGSRLTVL.